In this sample, the clone carrying this T cell receptor beta chain turned up many times. Amplification targeted the TCR beta CDR3 regions, with RNA transcripts as the source material. A first-round RT-PCR used HTBI primers, followed by a second-round multiplex PCR. One entry per CDR3 protein, called by TCRdb with MiXCR from the multiplex PCR reads. The sample has about 740,000 distinct CDR3 sequences; roughly 40% are singletons. This entry comes from a study of Graves' ophthalmopathy and Graves' hyperthyroidism. Germline CDR1 SGHTA, CDR2 FQGNSA. V was shortened by 3 bases and J by 0 bases, with 11 bases between the two germline ends. The CDR3 contains 15 residues.

Input material: peripheral blood. The sequence was collected from an adult man with Graves' ophthalmopathy. The chain recombines TRBV7-2 with TRBJ1-1; no firm D call. As DNA, the CDR3 is TGTGCCAGCAGCTTTTCGCAGGTTATGAACACTGAAGCTTTCTTT. Translated: CASSFSQVMNTEAFF. Based on the CDR3 plus reference TRBV7-2 and TRBJ1-1, the full variable domain is GAGVSQSPSNKVTEKGKDVELRCDPISGHTALYWYRQSLGQGLEFLIYFQGNSAPDKSGLPSDRFSAERTGGSVSTLTIQRTQQEDSAVYLCASSFSQVMNTEAFFGQGTRLTVV.